A single sample gave rise to the 26 T cell receptor beta chains below, sequenced in a study of response to subunit inactivated influenza vaccine. TCRdb called the RT-PCR reads again in MiXCR, with one record for every CDR3 protein. This table has about 310,000 distinct CDR3 sequences, less than 25% appearing once. The material sequenced was PBMCs from blood, taken around 22 months after vaccination. The source is a man aged 50-75 years who received an inactivated influenza vaccine.

The chain employs TRBV19 and TRBJ2-1; D might be TRBD2 (5 bases). The CDR3 has 14 amino acids. V was cut by 4 bases and J by 5 bases, with 12 bases left in between. Germline-derived CDR1 and CDR2 are LNHDA and SQIVND (reference sequence). CDR3 residues: CASSRVAKDNEQFF. The CDR3, as DNA: TGTGCCAGTAGTAGAGTAGCGAAAGACAATGAGCAGTTCTTC.

The V gene is TRBV9, the J gene TRBJ2-7; TRBD2 might be the D (5 bases). The CDR3 length is 15 residues. The ends were cut back, 3 bases at V and 0 bases at J, with 13 bases in the middle. Per the germline V gene, CDR1 is SGDLS and CDR2 is YYNGEE. The CDR3 here is CASSGEAGSSYEQYF. DNA for the CDR3: TGTGCCAGCAGCGGGGAAGCTGGGAGCTCCTACGAGCAGTACTTC.

This clonotype was counted only a few times. J is TRBJ1-1 and V is TRBV7-2, with 7 bases matching TRBD1. From germline, CDR1 is SGHTA and CDR2 FQGNSA. The junction had 9 bases not matched to a gene; V was cut back by 5 bases and J by 3 bases. The CDR3 sequence is 15 residues long. The CDR3 sequence is CASSPIPGQYTEAFF. CDR3 in DNA: TGTGCCAGCAGCCCCATACCGGGACAGTACACTGAAGCTTTCTTT. Looking up the rest from reference TRBV7-2 and TRBJ1-1 gives the full variable domain: GAGVSQSPSNKVTEKGKDVELRCDPISGHTALYWYRQSLGQGLEFLIYFQGNSAPDKSGLPSDRFSAERTGGSVSTLTIQRTQQEDSAVYLCASSPIPGQYTEAFFGQGTRLTVV.

The CDR3 DNA follows: TGCGCCAGCAACCAGGGGACAAGGAACACCGGGGAGCTGTTTTTT. It specifies CASNQGTRNTGELFF. The chain combines TRBV5-1 with TRBJ2-2; maybe TRBD1 (6 bases). Per the germline V gene, CDR1 is SGHRS and CDR2 is YFSETQ. V lost 6 bases and J 1 base, leaving 13 bases between the germline ends. The CDR3 consists of 15 residues.

This clonotype was seen many times. The chain carries TRBV12-3 or TRBV12-4 and TRBJ2-3; 7 bases line up with TRBD2. V was pared by 5 bases and J by 0 bases, with 8 bases of the junction left unmatched. The CDR3 sequence is 16 residues long. The CDR3 region has the DNA TGTGCCAGCAGTCCGCTGAGCGGGGCTAGCACAGATACGCAGTATTTT. Amino acid sequence: CASSPLSGASTDTQYF.

The CDR3 protein is CASSPYVSLSTGELFF. In DNA form, the CDR3 reads TGTGCCAGCAGCCCTTACGTCTCGTTGAGCACCGGGGAGCTGTTTTTT. V is TRBV3-1 and J is TRBJ2-2; D gene ambiguous. Germline assignment: CDR1 LGHDT and CDR2 YNNKEL (reference sequence). The V gene lost 4 bases and the J gene lost 4 bases, with 16 bases spanning the gap. The CDR3 contains 16 residues.

This clonotype was counted only a few times. The chain uses TRBV4-2 and TRBJ2-5; possibly TRBD1 for D (7 bases). The CDR3 totals 15 residues. Per the germline V gene, CDR1 is LGHNA and CDR2 is YNFKEQ. V lost 0 bases, J lost 5 bases, and 13 bases lay in between. CDR3 amino acids: CASSQDGGGDETQYF. CDR3 bases: TGTGCCAGCAGCCAAGATGGAGGGGGCGACGAGACCCAGTACTTC.

This clonotype has a count of ten or more. CDR3 DNA: TGTGCCAGCAGTCAGGTCGGGACCGGTGCGGGAAACACCATATATTTT. Its translation: CASSQVGTGAGNTIYF. The chain carries TRBV27 and TRBJ1-3; D possibly corresponds to TRBD1 (5 bases). The CDR3 length is 16 residues. Trimming left V 5 bases short and J 4 bases short, with 18 bases between. CDR1 is MNHEY and CDR2 is SMNVEV in the germline V gene (reference sequence).

The chain uses TRBV6-1 and TRBJ1-5, with D tentatively TRBD1 (5 bases). The V gene lost 6 bases and the J gene lost 0 bases, with 12 bases spanning the gap. CDR1 and CDR2 (germline): MNHNS, SASEGT. The CDR3 consists of 15 residues. Here the CDR3 DNA reads TGTGCCAGCAGGGGGGGGATGAATAGCAATCAGCCCCAGCATTTT. Its translation is CASRGGMNSNQPQHF.

Only a few counts were recorded for this clonotype. The J gene is TRBJ1-5, the V gene TRBV12-3 or TRBV12-4; perhaps TRBD1 as D (5 bases). CDR3 length equals 14 residues. V gave up 5 bases and J gave up 1 base, with 9 bases separating them. In DNA, the CDR3 is TGTGCCAGCAGTCCTAGACAGAGCAATCAGCCCCAGCATTTT. As protein: CASSPRQSNQPQHF.

The table lists this clonotype with a count of one. This chain joins TRBV5-8 and TRBJ2-5, with D unclear. Trimming cost V 0 bases and J 5 bases, with 8 bases left between them. Germline CDR1 SGHTS, CDR2 YDEGEE. The length of the CDR3 is 13 residues. The CDR3 reads CASSLEGWETQYF. The CDR3 region has the DNA TGTGCCAGCAGCTTGGAGGGTTGGGAGACCCAGTACTTC.

This chain connects TRBV18 to TRBJ2-2; tentative D call: TRBD2 (5 bases). CDR1 and CDR2 from the germline V gene are KGHSH and LQKENI. The CDR3 is made up of 15 amino acids. The V end was cut by 0 bases, the J end by 1 base, with 6 bases between. The CDR3 region is CASSPPRGNTGELFF. In DNA, the CDR3 is TGTGCCAGCTCACCACCCCGGGGGAACACCGGGGAGCTGTTTTTT.

This clonotype is a singleton in its sample. The V and J genes are TRBV2 and TRBJ2-3; 8 bases match TRBD1. The CDR3 length is 14 residues. V was clipped by 10 bases and J by 0 bases; unmatched bases: 6. Germline CDR1 SNHLY, CDR2 FYNNEI. CDR3: CATKRDRSTDTQYF. In DNA, the CDR3 is TGTGCCACCAAACGGGACAGGAGCACAGATACGCAGTATTTT.

J is TRBJ1-2 and V is TRBV7-8; 10 bases line up with TRBD1. The CDR3 is 17 amino acids. Germline CDR1 SGHVS, CDR2 FQNEAQ. Losses at the gene ends were 4 bases for V and 7 bases for J; bases not matched to a gene: 15. The CDR3 DNA is TGTGCCAGCAGCTCACTCCTCCGGGACAGGGGATCGAGTGGCTACACCTTC. Amino acid sequence: CASSSLLRDRGSSGYTF.

This clonotype was counted a few times. V is TRBV7-2 and J is TRBJ1-4; D is undetermined. Trimming shortened V by 4 bases and J by 7 bases, and 13 bases separated the two germline ends. There are 14 residues in the CDR3. Per germline, CDR1 SGHTA and CDR2 FQGNSA. The CDR3, as DNA: TGTGCCAGCAGCTCCCGCAGGACGGCTGAAAAACTGTTTTTT. Its translation: CASSSRRTAEKLFF.

There are a few counts of this clonotype. CDR3 nucleotide sequence: TGCGCCAGCAGCCCTCGTGGGGCAGCCTCCATGAACACTGAAGCTTTCTTT. Its protein product is CASSPRGAASMNTEAFF. The gene calls are TRBV5-1 and TRBJ1-1, with a possible D match to TRBD1 (5 bases). V gave up 4 bases and J gave up 0 bases, with 19 bases separating them. The CDR3 has 17 amino acids. Germline assignment: CDR1 SGHRS and CDR2 YFSETQ.

This clonotype was detected only a few times. The chain has TRBV7-9 and TRBJ1-1, with D possibly matching TRBD1 (5 bases). This CDR3 has 10 residues. V was clipped by 8 bases and J by 6 bases, with 7 bases between them. Germline CDR1 and CDR2: SEHNR and FQNEAQ (reference sequence). CDR3 DNA sequence: TGTGCCAGCGGAGGGGCTGAAGCTTTCTTT. It specifies CASGGAEAFF.

This clonotype was observed a handful of times. V and J are TRBV7-9 and TRBJ2-7, with 8 bases aligning to TRBD2. With 4 bases clipped from V and 3 bases from J, the junction kept 11 bases outside the gene matches. The germline V gene has CDR1 SEHNR and CDR2 FQNEAQ (reference sequence). This CDR3 is 16 amino acids long. In DNA, the CDR3 is TGTGCCAGCAGCTCAACCTTGCCGGGAGGGTTCTACGAGCAGTACTTC. Translated, it gives CASSSTLPGGFYEQYF.

V and J are TRBV29-1 and TRBJ2-1, with TRBD1 matching 8 bases. The germline V gene encodes CDR1 SQVTM and CDR2 ANQGSEA. The CDR3 is 16 amino acids. V lost 3 bases and J lost 0; bases outside the gene matches: 7. Here the CDR3 reads CSVDRPDRGSYNEQFF. The CDR3 nucleotides are TGCAGCGTTGACCGCCCCGACAGGGGCTCCTACAATGAGCAGTTCTTC.

The CDR3 DNA sequence: TGTGCCAGCAGCTTAGACGGCGGGAGCGTGGCGGAGACCCAGTACTTC. This codes for CASSLDGGSVAETQYF. V and J are TRBV7-2 and TRBJ2-5, with 7 positions matching TRBD2. The germline CDR1 and CDR2 sequences are SGHTA and FQGNSA. The ends lost 1 base at V and 5 bases at J; junction bases unmatched: 10. The CDR3 is made up of 16 amino acids.

This clonotype was detected ten times or more. The rearrangement joins TRBV12-3 or TRBV12-4 to TRBJ1-1; D not resolved. This CDR3 comprises 12 residues. Trimming pared 5 bases from V and 0 bases from J, leaving 4 bases between. CDR3 DNA: TGTGCCAGCAGTCCGGTGAACACTGAAGCTTTCTTT. It encodes CASSPVNTEAFF.

This clonotype was observed a handful of times. The chain employs TRBV6-1 and TRBJ2-7, with D hard to call. The CDR3 spans 13 residues. V was clipped by 2 bases and J by 4 bases, with 9 bases between them. From germline, CDR1 is MNHNS and CDR2 SASEGT. CDR3 sequence reads: CASSEPSRYEQYF. CDR3 sequence (DNA): TGTGCCAGCAGTGAACCATCCAGGTACGAGCAGTACTTC.

The chain couples TRBV11-1 to TRBJ2-7, with D maybe TRBD2 (6 bases). From germline, CDR1 is SGHAT and CDR2 FQDESV (reference sequence). V gave up 1 base and J gave up 1 base, with 11 bases separating them. The CDR3 length is 15 residues. DNA for the CDR3: TGTGCCAGCAGCTTAGGCTTTGGGAGGTCCTACGAGCAGTACTTC. Translated: CASSLGFGRSYEQYF.

This clonotype has more than one count but fewer than ten. The chain links TRBV4-2 to TRBJ1-6, with 7 bases aligning to TRBD1. Germline trimming cut 8 bases from V and 5 bases from J; bases unmatched to any gene: 9. Germline V gene sequence: CDR1 LGHNA, CDR2 YNFKEQ. The CDR3 is 15 residues long. CDR3 residues: CASQLIDRDNSPLHF. The CDR3 DNA reads as TGTGCCAGCCAACTTATCGACAGGGATAATTCACCCCTCCACTTT.

With respect to this clonotype: A single base separates this from a much larger clone, so it may be a read error. The CDR3 ends on some other residue instead of the conserved phenylalanine or tryptophan, so this is likely a read error. The V call is TRBV24-1, the J call TRBJ1-2; D call uncertain. This CDR3 comprises 12 residues. Trimming pared 7 bases from V and 8 bases from J, leaving 13 bases between. Looked up from germline, CDR1 is KGHDR and CDR2 is SFDVKD. The CDR3 DNA follows: TGTGCCACCAGCGACACCGGGGTCGGCTACACCTAC. It specifies CATSDTGVGYTY.

V is TRBV12-3 or TRBV12-4 and J is TRBJ1-2; TRBD1 aligns across 9 bases. There are 14 residues in the CDR3. V was pared by 2 bases and J by 4 bases, with 2 bases of the junction left unmatched. The CDR3 DNA sequence: TGTGCCAGCAGTTTAACAGGGGGCCTCTATGGCTACACCTTC. Protein: CASSLTGGLYGYTF.